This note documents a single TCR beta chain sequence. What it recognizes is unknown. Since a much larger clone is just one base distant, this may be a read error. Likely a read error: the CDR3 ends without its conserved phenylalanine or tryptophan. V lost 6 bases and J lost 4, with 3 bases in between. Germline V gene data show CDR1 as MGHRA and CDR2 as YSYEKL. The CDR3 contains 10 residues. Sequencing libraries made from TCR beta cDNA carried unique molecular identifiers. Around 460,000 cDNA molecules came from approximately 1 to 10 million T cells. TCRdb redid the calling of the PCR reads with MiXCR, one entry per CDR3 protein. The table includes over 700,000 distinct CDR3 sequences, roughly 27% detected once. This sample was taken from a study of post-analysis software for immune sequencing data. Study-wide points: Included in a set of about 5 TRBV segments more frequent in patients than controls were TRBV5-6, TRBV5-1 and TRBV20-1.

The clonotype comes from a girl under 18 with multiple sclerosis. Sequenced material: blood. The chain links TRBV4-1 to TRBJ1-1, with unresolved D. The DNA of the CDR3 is TGCGCCAGCAGTGGCACTGAAGCTTTCTGT. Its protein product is CASSGTEAFC.